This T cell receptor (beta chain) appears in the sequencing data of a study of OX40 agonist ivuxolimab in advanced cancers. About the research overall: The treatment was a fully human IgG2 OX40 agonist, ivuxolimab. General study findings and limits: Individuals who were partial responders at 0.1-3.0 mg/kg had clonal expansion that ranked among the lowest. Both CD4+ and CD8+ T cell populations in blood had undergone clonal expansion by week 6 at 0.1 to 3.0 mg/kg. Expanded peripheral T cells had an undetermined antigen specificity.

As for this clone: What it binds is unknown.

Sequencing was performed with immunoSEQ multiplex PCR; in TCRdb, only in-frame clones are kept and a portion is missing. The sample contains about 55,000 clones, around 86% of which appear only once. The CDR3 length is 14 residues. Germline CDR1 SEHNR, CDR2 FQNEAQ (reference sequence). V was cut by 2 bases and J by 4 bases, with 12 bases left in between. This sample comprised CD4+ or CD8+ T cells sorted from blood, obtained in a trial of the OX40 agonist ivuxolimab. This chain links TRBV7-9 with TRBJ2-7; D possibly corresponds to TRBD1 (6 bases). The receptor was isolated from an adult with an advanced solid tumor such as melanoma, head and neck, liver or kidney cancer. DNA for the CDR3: TGTGCCAGCAGCTTACCCGGGACACCTTACGAGCAGTACTTC. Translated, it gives CASSLPGTPYEQYF.